This T cell receptor beta chain was recorded in a study of T-cell reconstitution after alpha-beta-depleted transplantation in children. The CDR3 extends over 15 amino acids. V shed 5 bases and J 5 bases; nucleotides not matched to a gene: 12. A few counts support this clonotype. During its preparation, the TCRbeta library received unique molecular identifiers. TCRdb ran MiXCR on the PCR reads and lists one entry per CDR3 protein. The table lists about half a million distinct CDR3 sequences, around 13% of them singletons, with over 5.5% in the top ten. The clonotype originates from a human donor who donated a stem cell graft to a child with combined immunodeficiency. The chain links TRBV12-3 or TRBV12-4 to TRBJ2-7; 7 positions agree with TRBD1. Sample: PBMCs from the stem cell graft donor, taken from the stem cell graft. The CDR3 DNA follows: TGTGCCAGCAGTCCCCCCCGACAGGGTGTCCACGAGCAGTACTTC. It specifies CASSPPRQGVHEQYF.